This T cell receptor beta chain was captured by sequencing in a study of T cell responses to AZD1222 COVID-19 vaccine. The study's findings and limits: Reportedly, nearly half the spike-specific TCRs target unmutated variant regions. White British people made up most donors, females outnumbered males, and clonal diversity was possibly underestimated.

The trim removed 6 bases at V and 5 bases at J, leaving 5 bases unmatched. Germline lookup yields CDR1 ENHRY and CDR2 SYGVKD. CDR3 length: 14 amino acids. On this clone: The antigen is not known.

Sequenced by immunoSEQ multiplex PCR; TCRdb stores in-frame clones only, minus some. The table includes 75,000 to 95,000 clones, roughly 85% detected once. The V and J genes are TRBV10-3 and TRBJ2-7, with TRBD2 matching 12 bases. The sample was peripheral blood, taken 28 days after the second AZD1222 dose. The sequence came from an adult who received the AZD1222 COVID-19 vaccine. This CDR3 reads CAIRLAGGANEQYF. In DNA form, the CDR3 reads TGTGCCATCAGACTAGCGGGGGGAGCGAACGAGCAGTACTTC.